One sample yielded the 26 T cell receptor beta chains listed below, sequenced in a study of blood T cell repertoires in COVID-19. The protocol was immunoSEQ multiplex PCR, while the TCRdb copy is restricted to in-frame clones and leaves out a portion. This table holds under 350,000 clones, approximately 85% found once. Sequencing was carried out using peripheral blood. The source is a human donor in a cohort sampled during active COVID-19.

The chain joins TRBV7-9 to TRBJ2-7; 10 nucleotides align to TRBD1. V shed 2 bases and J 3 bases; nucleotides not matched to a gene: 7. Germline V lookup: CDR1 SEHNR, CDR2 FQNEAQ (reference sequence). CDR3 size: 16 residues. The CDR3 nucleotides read TGTGCCAGCAGCTTATACCCGACAGGGGGCGGCTACGAGCAGTACTTC. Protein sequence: CASSLYPTGGGYEQYF.

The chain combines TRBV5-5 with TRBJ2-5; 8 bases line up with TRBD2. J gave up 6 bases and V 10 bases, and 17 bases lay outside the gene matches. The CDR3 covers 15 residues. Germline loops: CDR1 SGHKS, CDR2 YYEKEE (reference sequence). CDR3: CASTWNRGGGQTQYF. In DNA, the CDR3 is TGTGCCTCAACATGGAACCGGGGGGGCGGGCAGACCCAGTACTTC.

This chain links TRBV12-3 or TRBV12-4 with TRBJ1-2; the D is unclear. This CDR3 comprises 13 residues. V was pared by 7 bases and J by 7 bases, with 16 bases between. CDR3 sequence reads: CASTRPLWSGYTF. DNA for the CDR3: TGTGCCAGCACCCGACCCCTTTGGAGTGGCTACACCTTC.

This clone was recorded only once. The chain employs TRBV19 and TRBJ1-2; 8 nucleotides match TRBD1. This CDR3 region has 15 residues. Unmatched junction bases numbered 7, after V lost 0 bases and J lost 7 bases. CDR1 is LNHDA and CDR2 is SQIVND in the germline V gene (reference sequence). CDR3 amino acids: CASSIDHQGASGYTF. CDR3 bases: TGTGCCAGTAGTATAGATCACCAGGGGGCCTCTGGCTACACCTTC.

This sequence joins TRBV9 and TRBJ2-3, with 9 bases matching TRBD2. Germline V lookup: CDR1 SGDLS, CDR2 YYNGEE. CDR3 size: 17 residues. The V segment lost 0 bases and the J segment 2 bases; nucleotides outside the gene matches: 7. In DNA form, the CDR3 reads TGTGCCAGCAGCGTAGTCGGTAGCGGGAGTCCCACAGATACGCAGTATTTT. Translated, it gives CASSVVGSGSPTDTQYF.

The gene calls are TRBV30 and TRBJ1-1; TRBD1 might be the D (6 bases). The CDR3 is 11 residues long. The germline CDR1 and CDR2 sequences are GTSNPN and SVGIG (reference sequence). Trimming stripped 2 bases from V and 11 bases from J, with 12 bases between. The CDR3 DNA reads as TGTGCCTGGAGTAACAGGGTTCGGGCTTTCTTT. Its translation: CAWSNRVRAFF.

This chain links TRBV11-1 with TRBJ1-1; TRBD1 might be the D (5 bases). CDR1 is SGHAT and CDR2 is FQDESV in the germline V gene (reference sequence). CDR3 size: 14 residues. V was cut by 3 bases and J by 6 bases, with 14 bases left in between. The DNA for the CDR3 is TGTGCCAGCAGCTTTGGGGGGGATTTGGCTGAAGCTTTCTTT. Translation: CASSFGGDLAEAFF.

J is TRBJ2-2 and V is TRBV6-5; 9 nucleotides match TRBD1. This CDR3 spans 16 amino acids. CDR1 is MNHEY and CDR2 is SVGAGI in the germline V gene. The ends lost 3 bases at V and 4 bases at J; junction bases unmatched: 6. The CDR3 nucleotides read TGTGCCAGCAGTTATGACGACAGGGGGACCACCGGGGAGCTGTTTTTT. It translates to CASSYDDRGTTGELFF.

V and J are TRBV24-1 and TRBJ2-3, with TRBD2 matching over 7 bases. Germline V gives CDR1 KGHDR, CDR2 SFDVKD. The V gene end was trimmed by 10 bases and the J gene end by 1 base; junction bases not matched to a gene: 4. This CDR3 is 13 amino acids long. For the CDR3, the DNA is TGTGCCACGGGGAGGGGCGGCACAGATACGCAGTATTTT. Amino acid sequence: CATGRGGTDTQYF.

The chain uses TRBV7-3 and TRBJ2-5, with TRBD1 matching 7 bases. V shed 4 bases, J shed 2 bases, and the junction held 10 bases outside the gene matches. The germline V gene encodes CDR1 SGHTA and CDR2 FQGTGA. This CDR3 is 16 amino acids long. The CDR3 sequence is CASSSRLGGGQETQYF. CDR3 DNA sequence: TGTGCCAGCAGCTCGCGGTTAGGGGGCGGGCAAGAGACCCAGTACTTC.

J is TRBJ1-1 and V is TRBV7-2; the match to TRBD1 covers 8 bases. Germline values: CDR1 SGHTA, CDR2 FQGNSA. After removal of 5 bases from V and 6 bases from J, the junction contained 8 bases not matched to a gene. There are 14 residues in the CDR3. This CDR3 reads CASSPGQGGSEAFF. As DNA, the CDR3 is TGTGCCAGCAGCCCTGGACAGGGTGGATCTGAAGCTTTCTTT.

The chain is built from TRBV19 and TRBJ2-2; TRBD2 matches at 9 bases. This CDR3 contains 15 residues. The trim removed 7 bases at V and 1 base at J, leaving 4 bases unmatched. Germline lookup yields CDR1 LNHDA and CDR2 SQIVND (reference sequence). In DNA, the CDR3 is TGTGCCAGTACCACTAGCGGGCGGAACACCGGGGAGCTGTTTTTT. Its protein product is CASTTSGRNTGELFF.

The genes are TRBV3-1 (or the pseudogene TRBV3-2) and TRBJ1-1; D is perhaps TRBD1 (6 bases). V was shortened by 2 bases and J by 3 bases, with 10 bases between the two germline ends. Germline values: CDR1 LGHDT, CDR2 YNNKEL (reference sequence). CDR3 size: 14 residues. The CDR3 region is CASSQRGGDTEAFF. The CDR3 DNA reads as TGTGCCAGCAGCCAACGAGGGGGAGACACTGAAGCTTTCTTT.

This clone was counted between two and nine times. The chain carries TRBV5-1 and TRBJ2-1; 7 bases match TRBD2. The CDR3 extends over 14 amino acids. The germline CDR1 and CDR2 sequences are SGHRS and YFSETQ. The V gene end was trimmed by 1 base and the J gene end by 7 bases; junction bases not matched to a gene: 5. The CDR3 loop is CASSLTSVGNEQFF. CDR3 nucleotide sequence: TGCGCCAGCAGCTTGACTAGCGTGGGGAATGAGCAGTTCTTC.

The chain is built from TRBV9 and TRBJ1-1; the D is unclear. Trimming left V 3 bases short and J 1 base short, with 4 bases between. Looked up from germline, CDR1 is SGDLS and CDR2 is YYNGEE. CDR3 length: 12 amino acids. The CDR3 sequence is CASSARNTEAFF. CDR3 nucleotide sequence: TGTGCCAGCAGCGCCAGGAACACTGAAGCTTTCTTT.

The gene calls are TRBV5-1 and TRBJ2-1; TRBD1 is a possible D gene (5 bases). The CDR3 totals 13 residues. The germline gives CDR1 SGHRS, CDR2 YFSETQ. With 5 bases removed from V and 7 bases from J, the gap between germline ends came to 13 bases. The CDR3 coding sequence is TGCGCCAGCAGGTCCGACAGCTATAATGAGCAGTTCTTC. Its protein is CASRSDSYNEQFF.

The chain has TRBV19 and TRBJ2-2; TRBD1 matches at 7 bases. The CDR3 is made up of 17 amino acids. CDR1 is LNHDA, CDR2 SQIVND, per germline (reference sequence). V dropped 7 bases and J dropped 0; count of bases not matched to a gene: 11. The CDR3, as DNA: TGTGCCAGTACAGGGCAGGGGGAAACCTCGAACACCGGGGAGCTGTTTTTT. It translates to CASTGQGETSNTGELFF.

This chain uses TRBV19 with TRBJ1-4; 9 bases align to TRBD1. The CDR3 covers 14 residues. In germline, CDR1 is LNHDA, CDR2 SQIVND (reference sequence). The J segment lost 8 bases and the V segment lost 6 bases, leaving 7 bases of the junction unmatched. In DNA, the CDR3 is TGTGCCAGTAGAACAGGGGGCCCTCCAGAAAAACTGTTTTTT. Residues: CASRTGGPPEKLFF.

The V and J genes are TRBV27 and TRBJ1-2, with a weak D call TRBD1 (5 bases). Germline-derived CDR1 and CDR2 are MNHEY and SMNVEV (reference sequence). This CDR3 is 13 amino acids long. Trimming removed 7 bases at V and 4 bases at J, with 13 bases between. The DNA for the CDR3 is TGTGCCAGCAAGTCCGGGACTTCCTATGGCTACACCTTC. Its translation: CASKSGTSYGYTF.

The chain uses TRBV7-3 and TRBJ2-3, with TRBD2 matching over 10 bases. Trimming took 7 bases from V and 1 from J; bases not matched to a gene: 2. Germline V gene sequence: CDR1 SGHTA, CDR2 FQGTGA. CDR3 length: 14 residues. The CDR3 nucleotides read TGTGCCAGCACCCTAGCGGGGGGCACAGATACGCAGTATTTT. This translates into CASTLAGGTDTQYF. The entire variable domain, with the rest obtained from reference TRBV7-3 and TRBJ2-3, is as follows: GAGVSQTPSNKVTEKGKYVELRCDPISGHTALYWYRQSLGQGPEFLIYFQGTGAADDSGLPNDRFFAVRPEGSVSTLKIQRTERGDSAVYLCASTLAGGTDTQYFGPGTRLTVL.

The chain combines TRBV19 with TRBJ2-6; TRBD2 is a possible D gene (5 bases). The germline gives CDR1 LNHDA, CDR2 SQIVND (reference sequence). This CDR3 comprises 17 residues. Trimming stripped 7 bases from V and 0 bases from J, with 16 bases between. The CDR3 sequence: CASMEARKSSGANVLTF. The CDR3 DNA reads TGTGCCAGTATGGAGGCAAGGAAAAGCTCTGGGGCCAACGTCCTGACTTTC. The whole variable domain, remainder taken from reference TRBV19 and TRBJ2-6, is DGGITQSPKYLFRKEGQNVTLSCEQNLNHDAMYWYRQDPGQGLRLIYYSQIVNDFQKGDIAEGYSVSREKKESFPLTVTSAQKNPTAFYLCASMEARKSSGANVLTFGAGSRLTVL.

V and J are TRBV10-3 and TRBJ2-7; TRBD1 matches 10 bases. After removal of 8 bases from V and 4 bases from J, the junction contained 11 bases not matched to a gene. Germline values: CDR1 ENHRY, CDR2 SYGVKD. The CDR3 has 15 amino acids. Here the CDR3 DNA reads TGTGCCATCTCTAAGGGGGACAGGGGCCCTTACGAGCAGTACTTC. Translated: CAISKGDRGPYEQYF.

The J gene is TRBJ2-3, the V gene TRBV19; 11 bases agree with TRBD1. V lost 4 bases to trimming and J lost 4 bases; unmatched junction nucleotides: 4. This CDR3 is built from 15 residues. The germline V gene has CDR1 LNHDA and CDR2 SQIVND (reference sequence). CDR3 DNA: TGTGCCAGTAGTAGGACAGGGGGCGCGTCAGATACGCAGTATTTT. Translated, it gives CASSRTGGASDTQYF.

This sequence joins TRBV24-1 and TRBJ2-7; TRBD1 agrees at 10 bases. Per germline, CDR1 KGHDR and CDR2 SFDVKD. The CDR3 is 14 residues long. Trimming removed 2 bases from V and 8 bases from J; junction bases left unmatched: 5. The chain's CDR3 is CATSDSGQGLKQYF. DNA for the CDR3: TGTGCCACCAGTGATTCGGGACAGGGGTTGAAGCAGTACTTC.

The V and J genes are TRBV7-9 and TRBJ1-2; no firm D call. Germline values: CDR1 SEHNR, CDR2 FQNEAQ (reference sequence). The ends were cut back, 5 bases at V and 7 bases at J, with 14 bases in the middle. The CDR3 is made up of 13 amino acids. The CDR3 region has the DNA TGTGCCAGCAGCCCGGCCGACACGGCTGGCTACACCTTC. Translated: CASSPADTAGYTF.

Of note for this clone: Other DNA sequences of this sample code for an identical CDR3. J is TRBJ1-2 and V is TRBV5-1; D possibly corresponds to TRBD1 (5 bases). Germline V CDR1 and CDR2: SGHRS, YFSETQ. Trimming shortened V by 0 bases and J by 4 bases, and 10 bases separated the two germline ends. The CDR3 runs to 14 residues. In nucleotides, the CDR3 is TGCGCCAGCAGCTTGGCCGGAGGGGTCTATGGCTACACCTTC. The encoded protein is CASSLAGGVYGYTF.